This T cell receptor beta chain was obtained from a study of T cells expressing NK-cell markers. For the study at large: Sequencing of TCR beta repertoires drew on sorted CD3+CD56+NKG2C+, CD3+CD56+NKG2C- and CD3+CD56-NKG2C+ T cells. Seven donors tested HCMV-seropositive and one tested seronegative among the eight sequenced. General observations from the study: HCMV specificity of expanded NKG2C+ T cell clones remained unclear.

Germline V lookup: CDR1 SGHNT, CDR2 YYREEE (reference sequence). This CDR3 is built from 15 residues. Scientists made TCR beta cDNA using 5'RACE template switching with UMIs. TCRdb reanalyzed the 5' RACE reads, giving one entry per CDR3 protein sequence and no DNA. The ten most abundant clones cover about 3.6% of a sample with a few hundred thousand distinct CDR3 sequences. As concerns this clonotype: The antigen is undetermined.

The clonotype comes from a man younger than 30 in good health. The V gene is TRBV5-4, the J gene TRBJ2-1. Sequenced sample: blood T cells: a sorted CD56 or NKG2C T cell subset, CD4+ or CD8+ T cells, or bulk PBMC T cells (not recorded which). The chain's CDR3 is CASSFGDASRYEQFF.